The 21 T cell receptor beta chains presented below share a single source sample, sequenced in a study of blood T cell repertoires in COVID-19. The table came from immunoSEQ multiplex PCR; TCRdb's copy has only in-frame clones and leaves some out. The top ten clones hold about a quarter of a sample with about 44,000 clones, about nine tenths of them seen once. The sequencing sample was made of peripheral blood. The receptors shown here come from a woman of 80 years or more in a cohort sampled during active or convalescent COVID-19.

The V gene is TRBV19, the J gene TRBJ2-7; 7 nucleotides align to TRBD1. The V gene end was trimmed by 2 bases and the J gene end by 6 bases; junction bases not matched to a gene: 1. In germline, CDR1 is LNHDA, CDR2 SQIVND (reference sequence). This CDR3 is built from 12 residues. CDR3 sequence (DNA): TGTGCCAGTAGTATATCAGGGGGCGAGCAGTACTTC. Residues: CASSISGGEQYF.

V gene TRBV29-1 combines with J gene TRBJ2-2; D is perhaps TRBD2 (5 bases). V was cut by 5 bases and J by 0 bases, with 16 bases left in between. Germline assignment: CDR1 SQVTM and CDR2 ANQGSEA. The CDR3 is 16 residues long. CDR3 region: CSVSHPSGANTGELFF. The CDR3 DNA reads TGCAGCGTTTCCCACCCCTCCGGGGCGAACACCGGGGAGCTGTTTTTT.

The chain is built from TRBV7-2 and TRBJ2-5, with 13 bases fitting TRBD2. This CDR3 has 16 amino acids. V lost 5 bases, J lost 2 bases, and 5 bases stayed unmatched. Germline CDR1 is SGHTA and CDR2 is FQGNSA. The CDR3 loop reads CASSPKLAGGQETQYF. The CDR3 bases are TGTGCCAGCAGCCCAAAACTAGCGGGGGGGCAAGAGACCCAGTACTTC.

The chain uses TRBV27 and TRBJ2-1; 10 positions match TRBD1. The V segment lost 7 bases and the J segment 7 bases; nucleotides outside the gene matches: 10. The CDR3 is made up of 15 amino acids. CDR1 and CDR2 (germline): MNHEY, SMNVEV (reference sequence). CDR3 nucleotides: TGTGCCAGCACCGCCGGGACAGGGGCCTTTAATGAGCAGTTCTTC. Residues: CASTAGTGAFNEQFF.

The J gene is TRBJ1-1, the V gene TRBV6-2 or TRBV6-3, with no clear D. CDR1 and CDR2 from the germline V gene are MNHEY and SVGEGT. CDR3 length: 13 residues. V was cut by 0 bases and J by 7 bases, with 9 bases left in between. The CDR3 DNA sequence: TGTGCCAGCAGTTACTCGACTCGGAGTGAAGCTTTCTTT. It yields the protein CASSYSTRSEAFF.

In this sample, this clone turned up a few times. The chain is built from TRBV5-1 and TRBJ2-3, with TRBD1 as a possible D gene (6 bases). CDR1 is SGHRS and CDR2 is YFSETQ in the germline V gene. The CDR3 is made up of 16 amino acids. Trimming removed 0 bases at V and 6 bases at J, with 17 bases between. CDR3 nucleotides: TGCGCCAGCAGCTTGGTAAGGTCCCAGGGGAGCGATACGCAGTATTTT. Protein: CASSLVRSQGSDTQYF.

The chain uses TRBV24-1 and TRBJ1-2; TRBD1 might be the D (5 bases). Trimming took off 3 bases at V and 2 bases at J, with 6 bases between the two ends. This CDR3 is built from 13 residues. Germline V CDR1 and CDR2: KGHDR, SFDVKD. The CDR3 loop is CATSDGGNYGYTF. CDR3 DNA sequence: TGTGCCACCAGTGATGGGGGGAACTATGGCTACACCTTC.

The rearrangement joins TRBV4-1 to TRBJ2-5; 11 bases line up with TRBD2. The CDR3 extends over 15 amino acids. Germline V gene sequence: CDR1 MGHRA, CDR2 YSYEKL. V lost 4 bases and J lost 5; bases outside the gene matches: 6. The chain's CDR3 is CASSPSPSGGETQYF. CDR3 nucleotides: TGCGCCAGCAGCCCAAGTCCTAGCGGGGGGGAGACCCAGTACTTC.

This chain links TRBV5-5 with TRBJ1-5, with 11 bases that match TRBD1. The trim removed 4 bases at V and 3 bases at J, leaving 12 bases unmatched. Germline V gene lookup returns CDR1 SGHKS and CDR2 YYEKEE (reference sequence). The CDR3 is made up of 18 amino acids. The CDR3 sequence is CASSLDRGRIGDNQPQHF. The CDR3 bases are TGTGCCAGCAGCCTGGACAGGGGGCGCATTGGTGACAATCAGCCCCAGCATTTT.

The V call is TRBV3-1 (or the pseudogene TRBV3-2), the J call TRBJ2-3; the match to TRBD2 covers 9 bases. After removal of 1 base from V and 5 bases from J, the junction contained 4 bases not matched to a gene. The germline CDR1 and CDR2 sequences are LGHDT and YNNKEL (reference sequence). The CDR3 is made up of 15 amino acids. The CDR3 nucleotides are TGTGCCAGCAGCCAAGTGGCGGGGGGGGTAGATACGCAGTATTTT. This sequence encodes CASSQVAGGVDTQYF.

The genes are TRBV7-2 and TRBJ1-2; tentative D call: TRBD1 (6 bases). CDR3 length: 15 residues. V lost 4 bases, J lost 8 bases, and 20 bases lay in between. The germline CDR1 and CDR2 sequences are SGHTA and FQGNSA. This chain's CDR3 is CASSSGIRTDGGYTF. DNA for the CDR3: TGTGCCAGCAGCTCGGGGATTCGGACAGATGGAGGCTACACCTTC.

The chain is built from TRBV6-2 or TRBV6-3 and TRBJ2-6; unclear D gene. This CDR3 has 15 amino acids. V was trimmed by 4 bases and J by 0 bases, leaving 7 bases between them. The V gene's germline CDR1 is MNHEY and CDR2 SVGEGT. The CDR3 DNA sequence: TGTGCCAGCAGTTTACACAGCTCTGGGGCCAACGTCCTGACTTTC. It translates to CASSLHSSGANVLTF.

V usage is TRBV5-1 and J usage is TRBJ2-7, with TRBD1 as a possible D gene (6 bases). The V end lost 0 bases, the J end lost 2 bases, and 15 bases lay between the germline ends. From germline, CDR1 is SGHRS and CDR2 YFSETQ. The CDR3 has 16 amino acids. CDR3 protein: CASSLDQGTHTYEQYF. The CDR3 bases are TGCGCCAGCAGCTTGGATCAGGGGACCCATACCTACGAGCAGTACTTC.

This clone was detected a few times. The chain links TRBV27 to TRBJ2-1; 15 bases map to TRBD2. The CDR3 has 14 amino acids. J lost 13 bases, V lost 5 bases, and 6 bases had no gene match. Germline assignment: CDR1 MNHEY and CDR2 SMNVEV (reference sequence). CDR3 nucleotides: TGTGCCAGCAGTCTGGGGACTAGCGGGAGGTCCCAGTTCTTC. Protein product: CASSLGTSGRSQFF.

The chain employs TRBV2 and TRBJ2-2; D remains unclear. V was trimmed by 0 bases and J by 1 base, leaving 3 bases between them. The CDR3 runs 14 residues. CDR1 is SNHLY, CDR2 FYNNEI, per germline. Here the CDR3 DNA reads TGTGCCAGCAGTGAAGCGAGGAACACCGGGGAGCTGTTTTTT. Its translation is CASSEARNTGELFF.

This clone appeared a few times. The genes are TRBV2 and TRBJ1-1, with D perhaps matching TRBD1 (6 bases). The V end lost 6 bases, the J end lost 10 bases, and 18 bases lay between the germline ends. The CDR3 has 13 residues. Germline CDR1 reads SNHLY; CDR2 reads FYNNEI. DNA of the CDR3: TGTGCCAGCAGCCGGGACACAAGAAGTGGAGCTTTCTTT. Translation gives CASSRDTRSGAFF.

This clone was found once. This chain connects TRBV11-3 to TRBJ2-1, with 8 positions matching TRBD2. The germline CDR1 and CDR2 sequences are SGHNT and YENEEA. This CDR3 has 20 residues. The junction had 20 bases not matched to a gene; V was cut back by 4 bases and J by 3 bases. This CDR3 is CASSSSQIDQGLGIYNEQFF. In nucleotides, the CDR3 is TGTGCCAGCAGCTCCTCTCAAATAGACCAGGGACTAGGAATCTACAATGAGCAGTTCTTC.

This clone has a single count. The genes are TRBV3-1 (or the pseudogene TRBV3-2) and TRBJ1-2; the D gene is possibly TRBD1 (5 bases). This CDR3 has 13 amino acids. Germline V CDR1 and CDR2: LGHDT, YNNKEL (reference sequence). The germline V and J ends were trimmed by 4 bases and 6 bases, with 12 bases remaining between them. CDR3 DNA: TGTGCCAGCAGCCTGGGGTGGGGGGATGGCTACACCTTC. Translated, it gives CASSLGWGDGYTF.

This chain joins TRBV7-6 and TRBJ1-1; possibly TRBD1 for D (5 bases). Germline assignment: CDR1 SGHVS and CDR2 FNYEAQ. This CDR3 has 14 amino acids. V lost 5 bases and J lost 5, with 15 bases in between. CDR3 DNA: TGTGCCAGCAGCGCGCAGGGTTTGGGGACTGAAGCTTTCTTT. This encodes CASSAQGLGTEAFF.

This chain connects TRBV7-2 to TRBJ2-5; D is unclear. The CDR3 consists of 12 residues. Trimming stripped 1 base from V and 7 bases from J, with 7 bases between. Germline V gene lookup returns CDR1 SGHTA and CDR2 FQGNSA. The CDR3 loop reads CASSLGAGTQYF. CDR3 bases: TGTGCCAGCAGCTTAGGCGCCGGGACCCAGTACTTC.

V usage is TRBV19 and J usage is TRBJ1-5; D ambiguous. The CDR3 loop spans 15 amino acids. Trimming left V 2 bases short and J 4 bases short, with 12 bases between. Per the germline V gene, CDR1 is LNHDA and CDR2 is SQIVND (reference sequence). CDR3 amino acids: CASSILHRLNQPQHF. As DNA, the CDR3 is TGTGCCAGTAGTATACTTCATCGACTAAATCAGCCCCAGCATTTT.